The subject of this entry is one T cell receptor (beta chain). As processed by the authors: Researchers report that nucleated cell counts were estimated from reference gene primer amplification. The method was immunoSEQ multiplex PCR; TCRdb's version includes in-frame clones alone and lacks a portion of them. V and J calls and clone size follow that table, whereas D and trimming were derived from the DNA. In the table there are about 140,000 clones, around 87% of which are singletons. This sample was included in a study of blood T cell repertoires in COVID-19. The overall study: Samples came from the United States, Italy and Spain, spanning acute and convalescent COVID-19. Sources were T cells, B-cell-depleted T cells, or PBMCs; the material itself was cDNA or gDNA.

This CDR3 spans 16 amino acids. Germline trimming cut 4 bases from V and 2 bases from J; bases unmatched to any gene: 10. CDR1 and CDR2 from the germline V gene are SGHTA and FQGNSA. The sequencing input was peripheral blood. This receptor was taken from a human donor in a cohort sampled during active COVID-19. The rearrangement links TRBV7-2 to TRBJ2-7; TRBD2 matches at 8 bases. Here the CDR3 DNA reads TGTGCCAGCAGCTCTGCCACGAGCGGGAGCCCCTACGAGCAGTACTTC. This codes for CASSSATSGSPYEQYF.